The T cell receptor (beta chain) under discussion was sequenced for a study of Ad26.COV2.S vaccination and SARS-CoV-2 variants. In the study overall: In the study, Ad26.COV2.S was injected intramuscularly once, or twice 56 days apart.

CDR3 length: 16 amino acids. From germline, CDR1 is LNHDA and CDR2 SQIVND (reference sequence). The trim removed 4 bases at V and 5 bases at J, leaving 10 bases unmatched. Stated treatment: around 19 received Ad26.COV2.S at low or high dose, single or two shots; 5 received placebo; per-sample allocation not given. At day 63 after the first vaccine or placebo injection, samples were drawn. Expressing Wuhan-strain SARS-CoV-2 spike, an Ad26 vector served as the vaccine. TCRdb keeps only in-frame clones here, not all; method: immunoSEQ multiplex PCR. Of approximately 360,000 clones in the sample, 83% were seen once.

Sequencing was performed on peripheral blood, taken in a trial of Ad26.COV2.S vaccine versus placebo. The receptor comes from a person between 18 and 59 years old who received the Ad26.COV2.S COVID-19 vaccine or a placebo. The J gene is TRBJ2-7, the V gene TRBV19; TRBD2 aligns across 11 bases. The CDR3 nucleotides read TGTGCCAGTAGTACCCCCGCACTAGCGGGAGTAAACGAGCAGTACTTC. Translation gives CASSTPALAGVNEQYF.